This T cell receptor beta chain was observed in a study of T cell responses to AZD1222 COVID-19 vaccine. This CDR3 is 15 amino acids long. The V end was cut by 0 bases, the J end by 5 bases, with 13 bases between. From germline, CDR1 is SGHTA and CDR2 FQGNSA. Assay used: immunoSEQ multiplex PCR; TCRdb lists only in-frame clones, some missing. The profile shows 75,000 to 100,000 clones, about 89% of them singletons. The V call is TRBV7-2, the J call TRBJ1-1, with D perhaps TRBD1 (6 bases). This specimen consisted of peripheral blood, obtained on day 0 of AZD1222 vaccination. This receptor was identified in an adult in good health. CDR3 loop: CASSLAGGGWTEAFF. The CDR3 DNA sequence: TGTGCCAGCAGCTTAGCGGGGGGGGGCTGGACTGAAGCTTTCTTT. Filled out from reference TRBV7-2 and TRBJ1-1, the complete variable domain reads GAGVSQSPSNKVTEKGKDVELRCDPISGHTALYWYRQSLGQGLEFLIYFQGNSAPDKSGLPSDRFSAERTGGSVSTLTIQRTQQEDSAVYLCASSLAGGGWTEAFFGQGTRLTVV.